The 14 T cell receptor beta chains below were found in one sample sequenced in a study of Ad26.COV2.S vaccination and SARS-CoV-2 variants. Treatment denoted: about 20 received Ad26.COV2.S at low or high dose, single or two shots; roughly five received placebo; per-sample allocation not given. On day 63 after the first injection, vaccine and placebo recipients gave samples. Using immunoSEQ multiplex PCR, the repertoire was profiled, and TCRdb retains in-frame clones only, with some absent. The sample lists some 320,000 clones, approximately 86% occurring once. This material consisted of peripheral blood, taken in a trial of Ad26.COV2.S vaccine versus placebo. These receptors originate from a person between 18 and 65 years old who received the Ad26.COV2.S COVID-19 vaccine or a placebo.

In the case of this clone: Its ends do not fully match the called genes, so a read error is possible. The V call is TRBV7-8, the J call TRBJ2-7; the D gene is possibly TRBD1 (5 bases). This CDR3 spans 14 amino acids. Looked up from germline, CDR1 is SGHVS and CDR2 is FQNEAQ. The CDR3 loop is CASTLRQTSYEQYF. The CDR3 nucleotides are TGTGCCAGCACCTTACGACAGACTTCCTACGAGCAGTACTTC.

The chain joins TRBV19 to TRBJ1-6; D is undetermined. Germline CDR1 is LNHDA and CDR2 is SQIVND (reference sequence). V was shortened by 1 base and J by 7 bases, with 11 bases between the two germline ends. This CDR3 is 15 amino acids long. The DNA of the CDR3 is TGTGCCAGTAGTATAGGACAAGGTCTAAATTCACCCCTCCACTTT. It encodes CASSIGQGLNSPLHF. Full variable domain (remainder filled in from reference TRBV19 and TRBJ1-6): DGGITQSPKYLFRKEGQNVTLSCEQNLNHDAMYWYRQDPGQGLRLIYYSQIVNDFQKGDIAEGYSVSREKKESFPLTVTSAQKNPTAFYLCASSIGQGLNSPLHFGNGTRLTVT.

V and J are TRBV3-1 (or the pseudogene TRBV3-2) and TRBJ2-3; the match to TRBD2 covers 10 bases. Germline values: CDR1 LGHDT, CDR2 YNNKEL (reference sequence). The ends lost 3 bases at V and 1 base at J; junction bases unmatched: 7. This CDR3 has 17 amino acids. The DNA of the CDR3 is TGTGCCAGCAGCCAGTACCTAGCGGGGGCCCGCACAGATACGCAGTATTTT. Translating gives CASSQYLAGARTDTQYF.

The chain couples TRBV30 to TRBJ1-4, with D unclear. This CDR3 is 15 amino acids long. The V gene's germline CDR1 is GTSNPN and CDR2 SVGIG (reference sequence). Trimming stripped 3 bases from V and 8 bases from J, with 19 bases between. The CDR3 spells CAWSVRGSLGEKLFF. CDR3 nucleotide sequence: TGTGCCTGGAGCGTCCGAGGCTCCTTGGGGGAAAAACTGTTTTTT.

The CDR3 protein is CASRPPLGGEREKLFF. The CDR3 coding sequence is TGCGCCAGCAGGCCCCCGTTGGGAGGGGAAAGGGAAAAACTGTTTTTT. The V call is TRBV10-1, the J call TRBJ1-4; D may be TRBD1 (5 bases). Per germline, CDR1 WNHNN and CDR2 SYGVQD (reference sequence). V was pared by 6 bases and J by 8 bases, with 22 bases between. This CDR3 comprises 16 residues.

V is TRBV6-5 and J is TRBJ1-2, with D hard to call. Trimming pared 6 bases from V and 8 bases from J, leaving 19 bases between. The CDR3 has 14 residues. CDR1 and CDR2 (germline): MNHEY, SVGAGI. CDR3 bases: TGTGCCAGCAGCAGAGAGGGTACAAGTTACGGCTACACCTTC. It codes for CASSREGTSYGYTF.

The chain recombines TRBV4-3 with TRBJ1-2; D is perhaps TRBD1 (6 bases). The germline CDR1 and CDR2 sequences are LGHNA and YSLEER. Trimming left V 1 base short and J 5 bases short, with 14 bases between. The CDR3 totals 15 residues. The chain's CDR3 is CASSQVKARGYGYTF. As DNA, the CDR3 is TGCGCCAGCAGCCAAGTTAAGGCCAGGGGATATGGCTACACCTTC.

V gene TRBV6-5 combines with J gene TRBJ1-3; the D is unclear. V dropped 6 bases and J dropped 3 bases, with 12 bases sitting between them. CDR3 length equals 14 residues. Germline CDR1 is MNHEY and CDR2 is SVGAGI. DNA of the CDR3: TGTGCCAGCAGCTATGACACGGATGGAAACACCATATATTTT. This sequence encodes CASSYDTDGNTIYF.

The CDR3 loop is CAWGPGHFKETQYF. The CDR3 DNA follows: TGTGCCTGGGGACCGGGCCATTTCAAAGAGACCCAGTACTTC. The genes are TRBV30 and TRBJ2-5; D remains ambiguous. V was clipped by 5 bases and J by 3 bases, with 16 bases between them. The CDR3 length is 14 residues. CDR1 GTSNPN and CDR2 SVGIG come from the germline V gene (reference sequence). The full variable domain, completed using reference TRBV30 and TRBJ2-5, is SQTIHQWPATLVQPVGSPLSLECTVEGTSNPNLYWYRQAAGRGLQLLFYSVGIGQISSEVPQNLSASRPQDRQFILSSKKLLLSDSGFYLCAWGPGHFKETQYFGPGTRLLVL.

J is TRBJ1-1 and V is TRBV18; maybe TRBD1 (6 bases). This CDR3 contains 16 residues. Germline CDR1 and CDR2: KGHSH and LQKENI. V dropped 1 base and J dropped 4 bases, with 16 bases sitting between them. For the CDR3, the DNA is TGTGCCAGCTCACCACAAGTGGGGGCAAAGAGCACTGAAGCTTTCTTT. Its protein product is CASSPQVGAKSTEAFF. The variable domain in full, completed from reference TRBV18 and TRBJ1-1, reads NAGVMQNPRHLVRRRGQEARLRCSPMKGHSHVYWYRQLPEEGLKFMVYLQKENIIDESGMPKERFSAEFPKEGPSILRIQQVVRGDSAAYFCASSPQVGAKSTEAFFGQGTRLTVV.

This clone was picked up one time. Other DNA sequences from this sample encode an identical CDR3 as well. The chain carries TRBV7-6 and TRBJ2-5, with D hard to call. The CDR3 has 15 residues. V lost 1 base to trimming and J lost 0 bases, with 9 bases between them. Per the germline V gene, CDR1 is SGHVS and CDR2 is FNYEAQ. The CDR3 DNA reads TGTGCCAGCAGCTTAGTAGGCGGTTACCAAGAGACCCAGTACTTC. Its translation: CASSLVGGYQETQYF.

CDR3: CSVVTGGREQYF. DNA for the CDR3: TGCAGCGTTGTGACAGGGGGAAGGGAGCAGTACTTC. The chain employs TRBV29-1 and TRBJ2-7, with 9 bases identical to TRBD1. Germline CDR1 is SQVTM and CDR2 is ANQGSEA. This CDR3 region has 12 residues. V was clipped by 4 bases and J by 7 bases; unmatched bases: 5.

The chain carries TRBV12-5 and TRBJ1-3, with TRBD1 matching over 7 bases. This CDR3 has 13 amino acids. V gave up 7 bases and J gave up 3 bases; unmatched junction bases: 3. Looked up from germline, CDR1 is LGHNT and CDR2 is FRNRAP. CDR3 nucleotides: TGTGCTAGTGCCGGGGACAGTGGAAACACCATATATTTT. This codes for CASAGDSGNTIYF.

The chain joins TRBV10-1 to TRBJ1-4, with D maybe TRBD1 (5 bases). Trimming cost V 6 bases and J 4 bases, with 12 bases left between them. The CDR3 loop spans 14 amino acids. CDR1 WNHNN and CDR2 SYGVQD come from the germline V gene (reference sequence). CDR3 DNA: TGCGCCAGCAGCAGGACAAGTAATAATGAAAAACTGTTTTTT. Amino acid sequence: CASSRTSNNEKLFF.